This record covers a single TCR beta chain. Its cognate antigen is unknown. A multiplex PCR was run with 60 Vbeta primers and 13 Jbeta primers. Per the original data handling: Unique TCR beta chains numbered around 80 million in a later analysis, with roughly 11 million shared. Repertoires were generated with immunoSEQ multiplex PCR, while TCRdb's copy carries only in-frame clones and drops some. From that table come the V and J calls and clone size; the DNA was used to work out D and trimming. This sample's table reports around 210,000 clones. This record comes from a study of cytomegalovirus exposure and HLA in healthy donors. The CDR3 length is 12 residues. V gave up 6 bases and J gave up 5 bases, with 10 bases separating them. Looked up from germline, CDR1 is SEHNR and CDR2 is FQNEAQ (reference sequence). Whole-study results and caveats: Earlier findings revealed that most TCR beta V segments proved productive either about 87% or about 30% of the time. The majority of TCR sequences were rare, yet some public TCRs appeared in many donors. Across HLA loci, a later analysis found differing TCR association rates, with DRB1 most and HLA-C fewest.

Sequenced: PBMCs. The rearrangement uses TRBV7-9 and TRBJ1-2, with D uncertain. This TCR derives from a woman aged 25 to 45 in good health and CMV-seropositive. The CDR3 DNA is TGTGCCAGCAGTCGCCTAATATATGGCTACACCTTC. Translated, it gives CASSRLIYGYTF.